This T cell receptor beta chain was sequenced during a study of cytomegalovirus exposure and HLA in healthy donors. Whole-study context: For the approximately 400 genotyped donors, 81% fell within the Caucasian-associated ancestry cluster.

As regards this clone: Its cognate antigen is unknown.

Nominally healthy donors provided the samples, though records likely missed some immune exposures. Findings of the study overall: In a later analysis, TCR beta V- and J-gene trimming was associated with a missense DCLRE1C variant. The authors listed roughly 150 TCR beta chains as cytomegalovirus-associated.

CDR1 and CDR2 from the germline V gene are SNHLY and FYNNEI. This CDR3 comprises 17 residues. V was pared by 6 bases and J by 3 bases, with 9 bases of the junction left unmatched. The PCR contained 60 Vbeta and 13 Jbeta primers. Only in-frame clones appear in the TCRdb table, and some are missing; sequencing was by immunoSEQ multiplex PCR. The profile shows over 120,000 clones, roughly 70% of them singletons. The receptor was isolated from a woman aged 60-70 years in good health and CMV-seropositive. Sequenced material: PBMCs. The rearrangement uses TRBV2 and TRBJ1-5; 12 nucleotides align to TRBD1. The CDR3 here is CASSPGTGGADNQPQHF. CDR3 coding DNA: TGTGCCAGCAGCCCCGGGACAGGGGGCGCCGACAATCAGCCCCAGCATTTT. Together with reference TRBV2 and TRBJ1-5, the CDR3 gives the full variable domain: EPEVTQTPSHQVTQMGQEVILRCVPISNHLYFYWYRQILGQKVEFLVSFYNNEISEKSEIFDDQFSVERPDGSNFTLKIRSTKLEDSAMYFCASSPGTGGADNQPQHFGDGTRLSIL.